The rows below give T cell receptor beta chains drawn from one sample of a study of PD-1 blockade in classical Hodgkin lymphoma. Profiling relied on immunoSEQ multiplex PCR, and the TCRdb table lists in-frame clones only, not all of them. Of approximately 93,000 clones in the sample, around 78% were seen once. Sample: peripheral blood mononuclear cells (PBMCs), taken before the fourth cycle of nivolumab. These receptors all come from a human donor with classical Hodgkin lymphoma. Both conserved end residues are part of each CDR3. D genes are given only for firm matches. Rows give clone size only sometimes, using once, few, many, or a class for an expanded clone.

d_call | j_call | clone_size | v_call | cdr3_nt | cdr3_aa
- | TRBJ1-5 | few | TRBV7-2 | TGTGCCAGCGCTAAGACCAATCAGCCCCAGCATTTT | CASAKTNQPQHF
- | TRBJ1-5 | - | TRBV7-8 | TGTGCCAGCAGCTTGTTATACGGTTACAATCAGCCCCAGCATTTT | CASSLLYGYNQPQHF
- | TRBJ1-5 | - | TRBV6-6 | TGTGCCAGCATCTTCGGGGGCGGTCAGCCCCAGCATTTT | CASIFGGGQPQHF
TRBD1 | TRBJ1-5 | - | TRBV5-1 | TGCGCCAGCAGCTCTGGGACAGGCAATCAGCCCCAGCATTTT | CASSSGTGNQPQHF
TRBD1 | TRBJ2-2 | - | TRBV7-2 | TGTGCCAGCACAGGACAGGGGGGGATCACCGGGGAGCTGTTTTTT | CASTGQGGITGELFF
- | TRBJ1-1 | - | TRBV9 | TGTGCCAGCAGCGTAGCGGGGGGCGACACTGAAGCTTTCTTT | CASSVAGGDTEAFF
- | TRBJ1-5 | few | TRBV5-6 | TGTGCCAGCAGCTTCGGTCCACTCGGAGGTCAGCCCCAGCATTTT | CASSFGPLGGQPQHF
- | TRBJ1-1 | - | TRBV11-1 | TGTGCCAGCAGCTTAGCCGTGGTGGCAGGGCTTGGTGCTTTCTTT | CASSLAVVAGLGAFF
- | TRBJ2-1 | - | TRBV4-1 | TGCGCCAGCAGCCAAGATCTCCTAGCCCGCAATGAGCAGTTCTTC | CASSQDLLARNEQFF
TRBD1 | TRBJ1-4 | - | TRBV29-1 | TGCAGCGTAAGGACAGGGGCAACTAATGAAAAACTGTTTTTT | CSVRTGATNEKLFF
- | TRBJ2-7 | - | TRBV9 | TGTGCCAGCAGCGTAGGGGTTAAGTCCGAGCAGTACTTC | CASSVGVKSEQYF
- | TRBJ1-2 | few | TRBV21-1 | TGTGCCAGCATCTCTAGGTGGCAGTTCAACTATGGCTACACCTTC | CASISRWQFNYGYTF
TRBD1 | TRBJ2-2 | - | TRBV19 | TGTGCCAGTAGTACCTGGGACAGAGGGACCGGGGAGCTGTTTTTT | CASSTWDRGTGELFF
- | TRBJ2-2 | - | TRBV18 | TGTGCCAGCTCACCACAAAGGGACACCGGGGAGCTGTTTTTT | CASSPQRDTGELFF
- | TRBJ2-2 | once | TRBV10-3 | TGTGCCCATGATTCAGGGAGAAACACCGGGGAGCTGTTTTTT | CAHDSGRNTGELFF
- | TRBJ2-3 | - | TRBV27 | TGTGCCAGCAGTTTACCGGGGCTCGGGACAGATACGCAGTATTTT | CASSLPGLGTDTQYF
- | TRBJ2-5 | - | TRBV6-1 | TGTGCCAGCACTACCCGGGGTGAGACCCAGTACTTC | CASTTRGETQYF
- | TRBJ1-5 | - | TRBV4-1 | TGCGCCAGCAGCCAAGAGGGTCGAGGCGGCAATCAGCCCCAGCATTTT | CASSQEGRGGNQPQHF
- | TRBJ2-7 | - | TRBV2 | TGTGCCAGCAGTGTGTCCTACGAGCAGTACTTC | CASSVSYEQYF
TRBD2 | TRBJ2-7 | - | TRBV27 | TGTGCCAGCAGTTTTAGCGGGTGGCAATTTACCTACGAGCAGTACTTC | CASSFSGWQFTYEQYF
- | TRBJ1-2 | - | TRBV18 | TGTGCCAGCTCACCGGGAGTTGACTATGGCTACACCTTC | CASSPGVDYGYTF
- | TRBJ2-3 | - | TRBV6-5 | TGTGCCAGTCACAGTTACACAGATACGCAGTATTTT | CASHSYTDTQYF
- | TRBJ2-3 | - | TRBV9 | TGTGCCAGCAGCATACAGGGTCAGTCGACAGATACGCAGTATTTT | CASSIQGQSTDTQYF
TRBD2 | TRBJ2-1 | - | TRBV4-1 | TGCGCCAGCAGCCAAGAGCGGCTAGCGGGAAACAATGAGCAGTTCTTC | CASSQERLAGNNEQFF
TRBD2 | TRBJ2-2 | few | TRBV9 | TGTGCCAGCAGATATCGACTAGCGGCGAACACCGGGGAGCTGTTTTTT | CASRYRLAANTGELFF
- | TRBJ1-2 | - | TRBV7-9 | TGTGCCAGCAGCCGGAGGACTGGCTATGGCTACACCTTC | CASSRRTGYGYTF